Presented here are 10 T cell receptor beta chains from one specimen sequenced in a study of shared clonotypes between healthy human individuals. Assay: immunoSEQ multiplex PCR; the TCRdb copy retains only in-frame clones and omits some. Here the sample spans roughly 1 million clones, approximately 80% being singletons. The sequenced sample consisted of memory CD4+ T cells from PBMCs. Noted subset: CD45RA-negative fraction. Receptor source: a young man in good health. Some clones in this sample may be carry-over from other donors' samples.

This clone was detected once. This sequence joins TRBV7-2 and TRBJ2-5; D remains ambiguous. The V and J ends lost 3 bases and 6 bases respectively, with 11 bases between them. The CDR3 is made up of 13 amino acids. From germline, CDR1 is SGHTA and CDR2 FQGNSA. CDR3 region: CASSFDPIQTQYF. CDR3 DNA: TGTGCCAGCAGCTTTGACCCCATTCAGACCCAGTACTTC. The full variable domain, completed using reference TRBV7-2 and TRBJ2-5, is GAGVSQSPSNKVTEKGKDVELRCDPISGHTALYWYRQSLGQGLEFLIYFQGNSAPDKSGLPSDRFSAERTGGSVSTLTIQRTQQEDSAVYLCASSFDPIQTQYFGPGTRLLVL.

This clone was detected once. This chain joins TRBV5-8 and TRBJ1-5; the D is unclear. CDR1 is SGHTS, CDR2 YDEGEE, per germline. Trimming stripped 4 bases from V and 1 base from J, with 21 bases between. The CDR3 length is 18 residues. As DNA, the CDR3 is TGTGCCAGCAGCCGCGGATCAAGAGGGCAGGAGAGCAATCAGCCCCAGCATTTT. Translating it yields CASSRGSRGQESNQPQHF.

This clone was seen a handful of times. Other DNA sequences in the sample encode the same CDR3. This chain uses TRBV30 with TRBJ1-1, with D perhaps TRBD1 (5 bases). Trimming shortened V by 5 bases and J by 1 base, and 11 bases separated the two germline ends. Germline V gives CDR1 GTSNPN, CDR2 SVGIG (reference sequence). This CDR3 has 13 residues. The CDR3, as DNA: TGTGCCTGGTCGAGGGGCACGAACACTGAAGCTTTCTTT. Translated: CAWSRGTNTEAFF.

As concerns this clone: Given a much more abundant clone one base away, this may be a read error. V is TRBV28 and J is TRBJ2-7, with 7 bases fitting TRBD1. The length of the CDR3 is 14 residues. CDR1 is MDHEN, CDR2 SYDVKM, per germline. V shed 5 bases and J 3 bases; nucleotides not matched to a gene: 7. This CDR3 reads CASSQQGFLYEQYF. In nucleotides, the CDR3 is TGTGCCAGCAGTCAACAGGGGTTCCTCTACGAGCAGTACTTC.

The chain couples TRBV18 to TRBJ2-3; tentative D call: TRBD1 (6 bases). The CDR3 totals 13 residues. Germline V lookup: CDR1 KGHSH, CDR2 LQKENI. V lost 5 bases and J 0 bases, leaving 6 bases between the germline ends. CDR3 amino acids: CASSGTSTDTQYF. As DNA, the CDR3 is TGTGCCAGCTCAGGGACAAGCACAGATACGCAGTATTTT.

The V and J genes are TRBV7-2 and TRBJ2-7; 8 bases line up with TRBD2. The V segment lost 5 bases and the J segment 0 bases; nucleotides outside the gene matches: 15. This CDR3 is built from 18 residues. Germline loops: CDR1 SGHTA, CDR2 FQGNSA. This chain's CDR3 is CASSLLPGLSGSSYEQYF. DNA of the CDR3: TGTGCCAGCAGCCTCCTCCCAGGACTAAGCGGGAGCTCCTACGAGCAGTACTTC.

This chain connects TRBV6-1 to TRBJ1-4, with 9 bases fitting TRBD1. V lost 5 bases, J lost 6 bases, and 4 bases stayed unmatched. CDR1 is MNHNS and CDR2 is SASEGT in the germline V gene. The CDR3 is 14 residues long. CDR3 sequence reads: CASSSGTGYEKLFF. The CDR3 DNA reads TGTGCCAGCAGTTCCGGGACAGGGTATGAAAAACTGTTTTTT.

This chain links TRBV7-7 with TRBJ2-1, with no clear D. Germline V lookup: CDR1 SSHAT, CDR2 FNYEAQ (reference sequence). V lost 5 bases to trimming and J lost 6 bases, with 14 bases between them. The CDR3 sequence is 14 residues long. DNA of the CDR3: TGTGCCAGCAGCCCGACCCGGACGGTCAATGAGCAGTTCTTC. Protein product: CASSPTRTVNEQFF.

The chain employs TRBV7-3 and TRBJ2-1; D might be TRBD1 (7 bases). Per the germline V gene, CDR1 is SGHTA and CDR2 is FQGTGA. The CDR3 covers 14 residues. Deletions cut 5 bases from V and 7 bases from J, with 15 bases between. As DNA, the CDR3 is TGTGCCAGCAGCGCGGGACAGCCCTGGAATGAGCAGTTCTTC. This gives the protein CASSAGQPWNEQFF.

Worth noting for this clone: The same CDR3 arises from other DNA sequences in this sample as well. The J gene is TRBJ1-1, the V gene TRBV7-3, with D unclear. With 4 bases removed from V and 1 base from J, the gap between germline ends came to 7 bases. This CDR3 is built from 13 residues. CDR1 is SGHTA, CDR2 FQGTGA, per germline. The CDR3 spells CASSSTGNTEAFF. CDR3 sequence (DNA): TGTGCCAGCAGCTCCACGGGGAACACTGAAGCTTTCTTT.